This T cell receptor beta chain came from a study of beta chain features in type 1 diabetes. Every bit of the isolated RNA underwent reverse transcription, so sequencing read expressed TCRB transcripts. Produced via immunoSEQ multiplex PCR; TCRdb's table is partial and in-frame only. The data contain about 930,000 clones, 17% of them seen just once; the ten biggest clones take up roughly 0.025%. The ends were cut back, 3 bases at V and 5 bases at J, with 16 bases in the middle. The germline V gene has CDR1 MGHDK and CDR2 SYGVNS. The CDR3 spans 15 residues. Sequenced sample: naive CD4+ T cells from blood. The chain combines TRBV25-1 with TRBJ1-1, with TRBD1 as a possible D gene (6 bases). The clonotype comes from a woman aged 18 to 35 in good health. CDR3 amino acids: CASSDVAGARTEAFF. The CDR3 DNA sequence: TGTGCCAGCAGTGACGTTGCGGGGGCGCGAACTGAAGCTTTCTTT.